This T cell receptor beta chain was obtained from a study of radiotherapy plus CTLA-4 blockade in lung cancer. A remark on this clone: Its antigen remains unidentified.

Germline-derived CDR1 and CDR2 are MNHEY and SVGAGI. The CDR3 runs to 15 residues. V was cut by 6 bases and J by 6 bases, with 21 bases left in between. Notes on the study in general: Subsequent to radiotherapy plus ipilimumab, tumor-derived TCR clones underwent expansion in blood.

Libraries were prepared by immunoSEQ multiplex PCR; TCRdb keeps only in-frame clonotypes and omits some of them. This sample has 56,000 or so clones, with more than 60% found just once. This specimen was peripheral blood, taken from a patient treated with radiotherapy plus ipilimumab. The J gene is TRBJ2-7, the V gene TRBV6-5; possibly TRBD2 for D (5 bases). This clonotype was sampled from a human donor with non-small cell lung cancer who had a complete response to radiotherapy plus ipilimumab. CDR3 sequence: CASRTTRRAQGEQYV. The CDR3 nucleotides read TGTGCCAGCAGAACTACTAGAAGGGCACAAGGCGAGCAGTACGTC.